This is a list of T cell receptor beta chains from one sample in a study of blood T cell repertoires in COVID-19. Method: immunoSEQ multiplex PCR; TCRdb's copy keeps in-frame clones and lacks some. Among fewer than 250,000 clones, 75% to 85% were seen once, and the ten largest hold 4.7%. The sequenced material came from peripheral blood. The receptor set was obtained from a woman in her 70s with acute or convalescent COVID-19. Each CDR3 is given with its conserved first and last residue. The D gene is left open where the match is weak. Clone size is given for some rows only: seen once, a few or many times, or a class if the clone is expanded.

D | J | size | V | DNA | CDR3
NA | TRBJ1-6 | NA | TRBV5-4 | TGTGCCAGCAGCTTGGCCGGGAGAAATAATTCACCCCTCCACTTT | CASSLAGRNNSPLHF
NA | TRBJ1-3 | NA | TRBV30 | TGTGCCTGGATCAGACTCTCTGGAAACACCATATATTTT | CAWIRLSGNTIYF
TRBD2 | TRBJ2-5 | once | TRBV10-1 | TGCGCCAGCAGTGAGTCCGGGGGGAGGGAGACCCAGTACTTC | CASSESGGRETQYF
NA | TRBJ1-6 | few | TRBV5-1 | TGCGCCAGCAGCTTGGCCCCAGGGAGGGATTCACCCCTCCACTTT | CASSLAPGRDSPLHF
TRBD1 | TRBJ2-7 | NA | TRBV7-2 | TGTGCCAGCAGCCAGGTCGGACAGGGCCTCGATGAGCAGTACTTC | CASSQVGQGLDEQYF
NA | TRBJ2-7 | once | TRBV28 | TGTGCCAGCAGCCTACTCGGGACTGACGGGGGAATCACCTACGAGCAGTACTTC | CASSLLGTDGGITYEQYF
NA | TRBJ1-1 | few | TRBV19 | TGTGCCAGTAGTATAGGCGGGGGGCGAAGGACTGAAGCTTTCTTT | CASSIGGGRRTEAFF
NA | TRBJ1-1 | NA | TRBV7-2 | TGTGCCAGCAGCTTACTTCCGTTGAACACTGAAGCTTTCTTT | CASSLLPLNTEAFF
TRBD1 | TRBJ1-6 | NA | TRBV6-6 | TGTGCCAGCAGTGACAGGGACGGTGGTTCACCCCTCCACTTT | CASSDRDGGSPLHF
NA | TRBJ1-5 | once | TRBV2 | TGTGCCAGCAGCGAAAGGCGGCCAGAATTGTATAGCAATCAGCCCCAGCATTTT | CASSERRPELYSNQPQHF
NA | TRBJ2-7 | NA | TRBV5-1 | TGCGCCAGCAGCTTAACAGGGCTGGGGCAGTACTTC | CASSLTGLGQYF
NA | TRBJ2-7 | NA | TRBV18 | TGTGCCAGCTCACCACTAGCCAGTCACTACGAGCAGTACTTC | CASSPLASHYEQYF
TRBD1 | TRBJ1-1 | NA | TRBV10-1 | TGCGCCAGCAGTATGACAGGGGGCACTGAAGCTTTCTTT | CASSMTGGTEAFF
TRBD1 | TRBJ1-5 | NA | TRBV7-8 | TGTGCCAGCAGCTTCGGGGACAGGGAGGGCGGGCCCCAGCATTTT | CASSFGDREGGPQHF
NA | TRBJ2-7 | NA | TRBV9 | TGTGCCAGCAGCGCTCATAGCGGTGGGTACGAGCAGTACTTC | CASSAHSGGYEQYF
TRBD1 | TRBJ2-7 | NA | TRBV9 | TGTGCCAGCAGCGTAGGGGGACAGGGGCGCGGCGAGCAGTACTTC | CASSVGGQGRGEQYF
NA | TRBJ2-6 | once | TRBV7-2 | TGTGCCAGCAGCTTACTCCTGGCCCAGGGAATATCTGGGGCCAACGTCCTGACTTTC | CASSLLLAQGISGANVLTF
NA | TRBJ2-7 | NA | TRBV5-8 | TGTGCCAGCAGCTTGATGGCAGGGAACACCGAGCAGTACTTC | CASSLMAGNTEQYF
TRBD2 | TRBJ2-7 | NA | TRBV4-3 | TGCGCCAGCAGCCAGCAACTAGCGGGCTTGAGCTCCTACGAGCAGTACTTC | CASSQQLAGLSSYEQYF
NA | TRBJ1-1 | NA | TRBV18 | TGTGCCAGCTCACCACGACAGGAGGATGAAGCTTTCTTT | CASSPRQEDEAFF
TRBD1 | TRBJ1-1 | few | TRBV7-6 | TGTGCCAGCAGCTTAGCCTGGACAGGGTTGAACACTGAAGCTTTCTTT | CASSLAWTGLNTEAFF
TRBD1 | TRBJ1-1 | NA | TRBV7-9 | TGTGCCAGCAGCTTAGAGGGGACAGGGACTGAAGCTTTCTTT | CASSLEGTGTEAFF
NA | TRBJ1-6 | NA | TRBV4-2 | TGTGCCAGCAGCGGGGCTGGGCATTCACCCCTCCACTTT | CASSGAGHSPLHF
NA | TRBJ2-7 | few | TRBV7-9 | TGTGCCAGCAGCTCGATGGTTGGGACTCTCTACGAGCAGTACTTC | CASSSMVGTLYEQYF
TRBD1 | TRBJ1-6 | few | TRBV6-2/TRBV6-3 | TGTGCCAGCAGTTACTCCGACAGGGTTGGTTCACCCCTCCACTTT | CASSYSDRVGSPLHF
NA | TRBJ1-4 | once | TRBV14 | TGTGCCAGCAGCCAAGATTACAGGCTGGAAAAACTGTTTTTT | CASSQDYRLEKLFF
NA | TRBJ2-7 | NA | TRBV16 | TGTGCCAGCATAATTCGGGTCGGCTCCTACGAGCAGTACTTC | CASIIRVGSYEQYF
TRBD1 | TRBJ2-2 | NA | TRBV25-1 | TGTGCCAGCAGAGGACAGGGGTACACCGGGGAGCTGTTTTTT | CASRGQGYTGELFF
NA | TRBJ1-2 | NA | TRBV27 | TGTGCCAGCAGTCCCGGCGGCAGTCGCGCCTATGGCTACACCTTC | CASSPGGSRAYGYTF
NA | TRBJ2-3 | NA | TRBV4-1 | TGCGCCAGCAGCCAACGGTCAGATACGCAGTATTTT | CASSQRSDTQYF
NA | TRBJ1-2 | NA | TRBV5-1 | TGCGCCAGCAGCGGGGACATCTATGGCTACACCTTC | CASSGDIYGYTF
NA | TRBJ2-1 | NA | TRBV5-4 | TGTGCCAGCAGCTTGGTAGGGGGGGTATCCTACAATGAGCAGTTCTTC | CASSLVGGVSYNEQFF